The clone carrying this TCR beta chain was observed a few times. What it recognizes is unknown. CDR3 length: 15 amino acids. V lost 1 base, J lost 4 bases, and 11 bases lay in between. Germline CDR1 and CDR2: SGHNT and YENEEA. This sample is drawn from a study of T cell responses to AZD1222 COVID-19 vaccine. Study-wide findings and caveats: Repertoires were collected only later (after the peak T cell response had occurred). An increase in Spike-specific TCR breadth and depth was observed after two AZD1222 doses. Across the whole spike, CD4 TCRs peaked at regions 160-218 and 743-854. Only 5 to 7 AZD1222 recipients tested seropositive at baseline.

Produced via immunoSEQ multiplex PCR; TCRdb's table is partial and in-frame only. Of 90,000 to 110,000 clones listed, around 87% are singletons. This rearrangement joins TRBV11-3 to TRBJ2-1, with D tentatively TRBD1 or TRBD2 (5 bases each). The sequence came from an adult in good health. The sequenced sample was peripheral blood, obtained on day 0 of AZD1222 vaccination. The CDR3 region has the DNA TGTGCCAGCAGCTTAGGAGGGGTCGGGTACAATGAGCAGTTCTTC. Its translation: CASSLGGVGYNEQFF.